One and the same sample provided the 16 T cell receptor beta chains below, sequenced in a study of cytomegalovirus exposure and HLA in healthy donors. PCR involved 60 Vbeta and 13 Jbeta primers. TCRdb keeps only in-frame clones here, not all; method: immunoSEQ multiplex PCR. The sample yields about 180,000 clones, 82% seen once. The sequencing sample was made of PBMCs. The receptors derive from a man between 40 and 49 years old in good health and CMV-seronegative.

The chain combines TRBV18 with TRBJ2-3; 10 nucleotides align to TRBD2. Germline assignment: CDR1 KGHSH and CDR2 LQKENI. Unmatched junction bases numbered 6, after V lost 3 bases and J lost 3 bases. The CDR3 contains 16 residues. The CDR3 DNA reads as TGTGCCAGCTCACCTAAACCGGGACTAGCGACAGATACGCAGTATTTT. It is translated as CASSPKPGLATDTQYF.

This rearrangement joins TRBV5-8 to TRBJ2-2; 7 bases are a match to TRBD1. The CDR3 has 16 amino acids. Germline loops: CDR1 SGHTS, CDR2 YDEGEE. The V gene end was trimmed by 4 bases and the J gene end by 6 bases; junction bases not matched to a gene: 12. This CDR3 is CASSDPGTVHSGELFF. CDR3 nucleotides: TGTGCCAGCAGCGATCCCGGGACAGTCCATTCCGGGGAGCTGTTTTTT.

The chain has TRBV11-3 and TRBJ1-4; D gene uncertain. Trimming stripped 1 base from V and 10 bases from J, with 13 bases between. Germline assignment: CDR1 SGHNT and CDR2 YENEEA. This CDR3 has 14 residues. In nucleotides, the CDR3 is TGTGCCAGCAGCTTAGGAACTCAATCTGGAAAACTGTTTTTT. Translation gives CASSLGTQSGKLFF.

This clone has only a few counts. The sample carries other DNA sequences with the same CDR3. The chain couples TRBV9 to TRBJ2-1; TRBD1 is a possible D gene (5 bases). CDR1 SGDLS and CDR2 YYNGEE come from the germline V gene. Trimming took off 4 bases at V and 12 bases at J, with 23 bases between the two ends. CDR3 size: 15 residues. The CDR3 bases are TGTGCCAGCAGCAAGCGCCATAGCAGGGAAGTGAGGCAGTTCTTC. This encodes CASSKRHSREVRQFF.

This clone turned up a few times. The chain recombines TRBV27 with TRBJ1-5; 10 nucleotides align to TRBD1. The CDR3 covers 15 residues. V trimming: 2 bases; J trimming: 5 bases; junction bases outside the gene matches: 3. CDR1 and CDR2 (germline): MNHEY, SMNVEV (reference sequence). CDR3 sequence: CASSLGQGVDQPQHF. CDR3 nucleotides: TGTGCCAGCAGTTTAGGACAGGGGGTCGATCAGCCCCAGCATTTT.

The chain links TRBV9 to TRBJ2-2; the match to TRBD1 covers 9 bases. The CDR3 is 17 residues long. Trimming removed 0 bases from V and 2 bases from J; junction bases left unmatched: 5. Germline V gene sequence: CDR1 SGDLS, CDR2 YYNGEE. As DNA, the CDR3 is TGTGCCAGCAGCGTAGACGGGACAGGGCTCAACACCGGGGAGCTGTTTTTT. Translating gives CASSVDGTGLNTGELFF.

The table lists this clone with a count of one. Germline and junction disagree at one end, which may indicate a read error. The chain links TRBV6-1 to TRBJ2-5; D may be TRBD1 (7 bases). Per the germline V gene, CDR1 is MNHNS and CDR2 is SASEGT. The CDR3 is 15 amino acids. This CDR3 reads CASSEWRGPQEAQYF. The CDR3 bases are TGTGCCAGCAGTGAGTGGAGGGGGCCCCAAGAGGCCCAGTACTTC.

The chain has TRBV29-1 and TRBJ2-3, with 11 bases that match TRBD2. Germline V gene lookup returns CDR1 SQVTM and CDR2 ANQGSEA. With V trimmed by 5 bases and J by 7 bases, 8 bases remained unmatched. The CDR3 totals 14 residues. CDR3 sequence reads: CSVLGSGGANTQYF. The CDR3 region has the DNA TGCAGCGTTCTAGGTAGCGGGGGGGCCAATACGCAGTATTTT.

The V and J genes are TRBV25-1 and TRBJ2-1; D is undetermined. Germline V gene lookup returns CDR1 MGHDK and CDR2 SYGVNS. Trimming removed 4 bases at V and 5 bases at J, with 12 bases between. The CDR3 has 14 amino acids. CDR3 in amino acids: CASSVDRRDNEQFF. CDR3 in DNA: TGTGCCAGCAGTGTCGACCGCCGGGACAATGAGCAGTTCTTC. Full variable domain (rest looked up from reference TRBV25-1 and TRBJ2-1): EADIYQTPRYLVIGTGKKITLECSQTMGHDKMYWYQQDPGMELHLIHYSYGVNSTEKGDLSSESTVSRIRTEHFPLTLESARPSHTSQYLCASSVDRRDNEQFFGPGTRLTVL.

The chain is built from TRBV27 and TRBJ2-1, with 7 bases aligning to TRBD2. After removal of 11 bases from V and 7 bases from J, the junction contained 14 bases not matched to a gene. The CDR3 totals 14 residues. CDR1 and CDR2 from the germline V gene are MNHEY and SMNVEV (reference sequence). The CDR3 sequence: CAVMGLPTGNEQFF. For the CDR3, the DNA is TGTGCCGTAATGGGACTACCGACGGGAAATGAGCAGTTCTTC.

The chain uses TRBV30 and TRBJ1-2; D not certain. V was cut by 2 bases and J by 3 bases, with 7 bases left in between. The CDR3 length is 12 residues. Per the germline V gene, CDR1 is GTSNPN and CDR2 is SVGIG (reference sequence). This chain's CDR3 is CAWSPLYYGYTF. DNA of the CDR3: TGTGCCTGGAGTCCCCTCTACTATGGCTACACCTTC.

Note on this clone: Sequence at one end of the junction differs from germline and may be a read error. This chain joins TRBV6-6 and TRBJ2-7, with TRBD2 matching 8 bases. The CDR3 runs 11 residues. Germline lookup yields CDR1 MNHNY and CDR2 SVGAGI (reference sequence). CDR3 DNA sequence: TGCGCCGGCGGGGGGTCGGGCGAGCAGTACTTC. Translated: CAGGGSGEQYF.

The CDR3 sequence: CATGAGGGIGEQFF. The DNA for the CDR3 is TGTGCCACCGGCGCGGGGGGCGGGATTGGTGAGCAGTTCTTC. V and J are TRBV6-5 and TRBJ2-1; TRBD2 agrees at 8 bases. There are 14 residues in the CDR3. J lost 9 bases, V lost 10 bases, and 14 bases had no gene match. Germline-derived CDR1 and CDR2 are MNHEY and SVGAGI.

The V call is TRBV9, the J call TRBJ1-1, with TRBD1 matching over 8 bases. V was clipped by 0 bases and J by 1 base; unmatched bases: 8. Looked up from germline, CDR1 is SGDLS and CDR2 is YYNGEE. This CDR3 has 17 residues. Here the CDR3 DNA reads TGTGCCAGCAGCGTAGGGGGAGACAGGGGAAAGAACACTGAAGCTTTCTTT. Translation: CASSVGGDRGKNTEAFF. The complete variable domain, with remaining parts taken from reference TRBV9 and TRBJ1-1, reads DSGVTQTPKHLITATGQRVTLRCSPRSGDLSVYWYQQSLDQGLQFLIQYYNGEERAKGNILERFSAQQFPDLHSELNLSSLELGDSALYFCASSVGGDRGKNTEAFFGQGTRLTVV.

The V gene is TRBV11-2, the J gene TRBJ2-1, with 12 nucleotides matching TRBD2. The CDR3 covers 15 residues. Trimming cost V 4 bases and J 7 bases; bases outside gene matches: 5. CDR1 and CDR2 (germline): SGHAT, FQNNGV. The CDR3 region has the DNA TGTGCCAGCAGCTCAGGACTAGCGGGGCTTAATGAGCAGTTCTTC. It encodes CASSSGLAGLNEQFF.

This clone turned up a few times. This CDR3 is CASSILGQGAGGAKNIQYF. CDR3 sequence (DNA): TGTGCCAGTAGTATATTGGGGCAGGGGGCGGGCGGGGCCAAAAACATTCAGTACTTC. The V call is TRBV19, the J call TRBJ2-4; TRBD1 matches 8 bases. The CDR3 contains 19 residues. Germline lookup yields CDR1 LNHDA and CDR2 SQIVND (reference sequence). Trimming took 2 bases from V and 1 from J; bases not matched to a gene: 13.